This TCR beta chain appears in the sequencing data of a study of cytomegalovirus exposure and HLA in healthy donors (TCRdb year 2017). Concerning the study at large: According to a later analysis, one platform produced both the roughly 110 validation repertoires and the roughly 660 repertoires of the first cohort. The study aimed to test whether signatures of past pathogen exposure could be identified by cataloging public T cell receptors. Along with the roughly 710-subject first cohort, a separate validation cohort of around 110 different subjects was used. To predict cytomegalovirus infection status, the study brought together high-throughput TCR immunosequencing, statistical association of individual TCRs with disease status, and machine learning.

Results the study describes overall, beyond this receptor: The study gave a list of about 160 TCR beta chains associated with cytomegalovirus. A later analysis had no HLA typing for the validation cohort, so co-occurrence there was scored across all 110 or so repertoires. The classifier was reported to diagnose cytomegalovirus status with high specificity and sensitivity in both the original cohort and the validation cohort. In vitro tests confirmed that three of the cytomegalovirus-associated TCR beta chains recognize cytomegalovirus antigens. Most TCR sequences were seen in very few donors, while some public TCRs were found in many individuals. Of the cluster scores, roughly 95% were above 0 in a later analysis, which found that TCRs clustered in the first cohort also tended to co-occur in the 90 to 150 validation repertoires. It was suggested by the authors that the approach could potentially be generalized to other disease states and immunological phenotypes.

The CDR3 starts with the cysteine, ends with the phenylalanine, and has 16 residues. Of the read, only the CDR3 DNA is kept; its 48 bases are in frame from base 1. Trimming leaves V shorter by 4 bases and J shorter by 2 bases, with the junction holding 8 bases beyond the gene matches. For CDR1 and CDR2, the germline V gene (reference sequence) lists SGHNT and YYREEE. Separate from the approximately 700-subject first cohort, the validation cohort of around 130 subjects was the group to which the donors belonged. The library came from the immunoSEQ multiplex PCR assay. The authors' analysis ran thus. A statistical classification framework was built to diagnose cytomegalovirus status from the catalog of TCR beta chain sequences. Not all clones reach the TCRdb copy of this immuneACCESS table, which keeps in-frame sequences only. Checked studies attribute under half of the gap to unresolved V genes and leave the rest unexplained. V and J calls plus clone size are reproduced from that table; the DNA served to infer D and trimming. Present in this sample are some 340,000 clones, roughly 87% of which were seen just once. Together, the top ten hold approximately 1.2% of the sample.

Of note for this clone: Its cognate antigen has yet to be identified. No much larger clone exists at a distance of one base, and base qualities are not known.

Sequencing was performed on PBMCs. The receptor was derived from a woman aged 25-40 years in good health and CMV-seropositive. The rearrangement combines TRBV5-4 with TRBJ2-2; 7 central nucleotides agree with TRBD1. The CDR3 corresponds to CASSNEQGFNTGELFF. The DNA sequence reads TGTGCCAGCAGCAACGAACAGGGGTTCAACACCGGGGAGCTGTTTTTT.